The table lists the clone carrying this T cell receptor (beta chain) with a few counts. The target antigen is unknown. The data originate from a study of early T cells in non-severe SARS-CoV-2 infection. Turning to the study itself: Unpaired chains resulted from sequencing bulk RNA of unsorted whole blood. Study-wide results and caveats: VDJdb-based matching was biased toward anti-spike CD8 responses and missed private and CD4 specificities.

This CDR3 region has 18 residues. Germline CDR1 reads SEHNR; CDR2 reads FQNEAQ (reference sequence). The J segment lost 1 base and the V segment lost 6 bases, leaving 10 bases of the junction unmatched. Individual cDNA molecules were tagged with unique molecular identifiers. TCRdb ran MiXCR on the 5' RACE reads and lists one entry per CDR3 protein. The sample lists some 91,000 distinct CDR3 sequences; approximately 10% were seen once. The chain is built from TRBV7-9 and TRBJ2-1; 12 positions agree with TRBD2. This receptor was obtained from an adult who was a healthcare worker with PCR-confirmed SARS-CoV-2 infection or an uninfected control (not recorded which). Material: whole blood, obtained at baseline. CDR3 coding DNA: TGTGCCAGCAGTCCCCAGCTCGGACTAGCGGGATCCTACAATGAGCAGTTCTTC. Residues: CASSPQLGLAGSYNEQFF.